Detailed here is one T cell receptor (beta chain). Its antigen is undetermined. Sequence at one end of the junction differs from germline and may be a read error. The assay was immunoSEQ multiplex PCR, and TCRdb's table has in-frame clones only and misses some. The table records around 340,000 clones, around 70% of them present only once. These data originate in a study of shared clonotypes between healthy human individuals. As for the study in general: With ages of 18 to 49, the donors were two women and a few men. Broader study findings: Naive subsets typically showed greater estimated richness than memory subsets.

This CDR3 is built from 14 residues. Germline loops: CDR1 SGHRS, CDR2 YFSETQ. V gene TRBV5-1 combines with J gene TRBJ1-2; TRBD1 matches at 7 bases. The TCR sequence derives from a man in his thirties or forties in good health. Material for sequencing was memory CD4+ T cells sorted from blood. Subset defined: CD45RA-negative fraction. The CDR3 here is CAGSSGQMFYGYTF. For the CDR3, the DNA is TGCGCCGGCAGCTCGGGACAGATGTTTTATGGCTACACCTTC.